The 21 T cell receptor beta chains given below trace back to one sample, sequenced in a study of CD8+ T cells in alopecia areata. Sequencing used cDNA as its template, made by extracting RNA and reverse transcribing it. The table came from immunoSEQ multiplex PCR; TCRdb's copy has only in-frame clones and leaves some out. Among approximately 130,000 clones, around 63% were seen once, and the ten largest hold 4.5% to 6%. Treatment noted: oral pan-JAK inhibitor, 5-10 mg twice daily. Sequenced here: CD4+ T cells sorted from blood, sampled at week 4, from a patient treated with tofacitinib. These receptors were obtained from a human donor with alopecia areata.

This clone was seen more than once but under ten times. This chain joins TRBV10-3 and TRBJ2-2; D ambiguous. From germline, CDR1 is ENHRY and CDR2 SYGVKD. The CDR3 has 14 amino acids. V lost 7 bases and J 3 bases, leaving 12 bases between the germline ends. The CDR3 nucleotides are TGTGCCATCACCAAGGACCAGGACACCGGGGAGCTGTTTTTT. Amino acids: CAITKDQDTGELFF.

The rearrangement joins TRBV2 to TRBJ2-4; TRBD1 matches 9 bases. V lost 6 bases, J lost 12 bases, and 6 bases stayed unmatched. CDR1 and CDR2 (germline): SNHLY, FYNNEI. The CDR3 is 12 amino acids. CDR3 nucleotides: TGTGCCAGCAGCAGGGACAGGGTTAGTCAGTACTTC. Amino acid sequence: CASSRDRVSQYF. The entire variable domain, with the rest obtained from reference TRBV2 and TRBJ2-4, is as follows: EPEVTQTPSHQVTQMGQEVILRCVPISNHLYFYWYRQILGQKVEFLVSFYNNEISEKSEIFDDQFSVERPDGSNFTLKIRSTKLEDSAMYFCASSRDRVSQYFGAGTRLSVL.

V usage is TRBV7-2 and J usage is TRBJ1-1; 8 bases align to TRBD1. CDR1 and CDR2 (germline): SGHTA, FQGNSA. This CDR3 spans 16 amino acids. J gave up 1 base and V 3 bases, and 7 bases lay outside the gene matches. DNA of the CDR3: TGTGCCAGCAGCTTTTCAGGGGGCTGGGGGAACACTGAAGCTTTCTTT. It encodes CASSFSGGWGNTEAFF.

This sequence joins TRBV20-1 and TRBJ2-7; D is ambiguous. This CDR3 contains 11 residues. CDR1 DFQATT and CDR2 SNEGSKA come from the germline V gene (reference sequence). Between the trimmed V and J ends, which lost 7 bases and 5 bases, there was a span of 12 bases. CDR3 nucleotides: TGCAGTGGAGGTCTTATGAACGAGCAGTACTTC. This encodes CSGGLMNEQYF.

The V call is TRBV5-1, the J call TRBJ2-5; D is undetermined. Germline assignment: CDR1 SGHRS and CDR2 YFSETQ. The CDR3 has 15 amino acids. The V gene lost 1 base and the J gene lost 4 bases, with 14 bases spanning the gap. The CDR3 sequence: CASSLRTPRGETQYF. CDR3 in DNA: TGCGCCAGCAGCTTGAGGACCCCTCGAGGAGAGACCCAGTACTTC.

The genes are TRBV2 and TRBJ2-3, with 8 bases matching TRBD1. Germline V gives CDR1 SNHLY, CDR2 FYNNEI. The CDR3 runs to 14 residues. J gave up 5 bases and V 6 bases, and 7 bases lay outside the gene matches. Here the CDR3 reads CASSGAGGQDTQYF. The CDR3, as DNA: TGTGCCAGCAGCGGGGCAGGGGGCCAAGATACGCAGTATTTT.

This clone was counted a single time. The V call is TRBV5-1, the J call TRBJ1-4; D is unresolved. Germline V gene data show CDR1 as SGHRS and CDR2 as YFSETQ. The length of the CDR3 is 13 residues. V shed 1 base and J shed 5 bases, with 6 bases lying between them. CDR3 in DNA: TGCGCCAGCAGCTTGACTCCCAATGAAAAACTGTTTTTT. Amino acids: CASSLTPNEKLFF.

The chain links TRBV29-1 to TRBJ2-5, with 8 bases fitting TRBD2. Trimming removed 8 bases from V and 1 base from J; junction bases left unmatched: 6. Germline CDR1 SQVTM, CDR2 ANQGSEA. The CDR3 has 13 residues. DNA for the CDR3: TGCAGCACCGGGGGGGGCTTCCAAGAGACCCAGTACTTC. Translated, it gives CSTGGGFQETQYF.

V is TRBV7-3 and J is TRBJ2-7, with D tentatively TRBD2 (5 bases). Trimming took 5 bases from V and 2 from J, leaving 13 bases between them. This CDR3 region has 14 residues. Germline-derived CDR1 and CDR2 are SGHTA and FQGTGA. The DNA for the CDR3 is TGTGCCAGCAGCCCTGGACTCTTCCCCTACGAGCAGTACTTC. This codes for CASSPGLFPYEQYF.

This clone has a handful of counts. The chain recombines TRBV6-5 with TRBJ2-3; no clear D. Germline CDR1 reads MNHEY; CDR2 reads SVGAGI. This CDR3 is built from 14 residues. Trimming cost V 10 bases and J 0 bases, with 14 bases left between them. The CDR3 here is CATRGTGSTDTQYF. For the CDR3, the DNA is TGTGCCACACGCGGTACCGGGAGCACAGATACGCAGTATTTT.

This clone was seen more than once but under ten times. This chain links TRBV11-2 with TRBJ2-1; the match to TRBD1 covers 9 bases. Germline V gene data show CDR1 as SGHAT and CDR2 as FQNNGV. The CDR3 has 16 amino acids. The V gene end was trimmed by 5 bases and the J gene end by 4 bases; junction bases not matched to a gene: 9. The CDR3 DNA reads TGTGCCAGCAGCCGGCGGACAGGGGATCTTTACAATGAGCAGTTCTTC. As protein: CASSRRTGDLYNEQFF. Full variable domain (remainder filled in from reference TRBV11-2 and TRBJ2-1): EAGVAQSPRYKIIEKRQSVAFWCNPISGHATLYWYQQILGQGPKLLIQFQNNGVVDDSQLPKDRFSAERLKGVDSTLKIQPAKLEDSAVYLCASSRRTGDLYNEQFFGPGTRLTVL.

V usage is TRBV6-6 and J usage is TRBJ1-5, with D perhaps matching TRBD1 (6 bases). Germline loops: CDR1 MNHNY, CDR2 SVGAGI (reference sequence). This CDR3 contains 14 residues. V was pared by 6 bases and J by 2 bases, with 11 bases between. CDR3 amino acids: CASSTPGGNQPQHF. In DNA form, the CDR3 reads TGTGCCAGCAGCACCCCAGGGGGCAATCAGCCCCAGCATTTT.

Remarks on this clone: The germline gene is not matched at one end of the junction; a read error may be the cause. The genes are TRBV10-3 and TRBJ2-7; 7 nucleotides line up with TRBD2. From germline, CDR1 is ENHRY and CDR2 SYGVKD. There are 14 residues in the CDR3. CDR3 region: CASSPREVSYEQYF. The CDR3 DNA sequence: TGTGCCAGCAGTCCTCGGGAGGTATCCTACGAGCAGTACTTC.

The rearrangement joins TRBV5-4 to TRBJ2-5; 8 bases fit TRBD1. V shed 4 bases and J 5 bases; nucleotides not matched to a gene: 7. The CDR3 spans 14 residues. Germline V lookup: CDR1 SGHNT, CDR2 YYREEE (reference sequence). The CDR3 protein is CASSQTGATETQYF. CDR3 sequence (DNA): TGTGCCAGCAGCCAGACAGGGGCTACCGAGACCCAGTACTTC.

The rearrangement uses TRBV29-1 and TRBJ2-2; 11 nucleotides match TRBD1. Per germline, CDR1 SQVTM and CDR2 ANQGSEA. The CDR3 runs 13 residues. V trimming: 7 bases; J trimming: 7 bases; junction bases outside the gene matches: 5. The CDR3 bases are TGCAGCGCTCGGGACAGGGGGATCGGGGAGCTGTTTTTT. Protein sequence: CSARDRGIGELFF.

Only a few counts were recorded for this clone. The V call is TRBV7-9, the J call TRBJ1-1; no clear D gene. The CDR3 is 13 amino acids. Per the germline V gene, CDR1 is SEHNR and CDR2 is FQNEAQ (reference sequence). V dropped 3 bases and J dropped 3 bases, with 8 bases sitting between them. For the CDR3, the DNA is TGTGCCAGCAGCTTCGGGTCGGACACTGAAGCTTTCTTT. It codes for CASSFGSDTEAFF.

The rearrangement joins TRBV4-2 to TRBJ1-1; no definite D call. Trimming took off 0 bases at V and 2 bases at J, with 13 bases between the two ends. The CDR3 extends over 16 amino acids. CDR1 and CDR2 from the germline V gene are LGHNA and YNFKEQ. The CDR3 loop is CASSQELKGLNTEAFF. For the CDR3, the DNA is TGTGCCAGCAGCCAAGAACTTAAGGGATTAAACACTGAAGCTTTCTTT.

The rearrangement links TRBV5-4 to TRBJ2-7, with D possibly being TRBD1 or TRBD2 (5 bases each). The CDR3 consists of 13 residues. Germline CDR1 reads SGHNT; CDR2 reads YYREEE (reference sequence). Trimming pared 3 bases from V and 2 bases from J, leaving 9 bases between. The DNA for the CDR3 is TGTGCCAGCAGCTCCGAGGGGCCCTACGAGCAGTACTTC. Translation gives CASSSEGPYEQYF. The variable domain in full, with the rest retrieved from reference TRBV5-4 and TRBJ2-7, is ETGVTQSPTHLIKTRGQQVTLRCSSQSGHNTVSWYQQALGQGPQFIFQYYREEENGRGNFPPRFSGLQFPNYSSELNVNALELDDSALYLCASSSEGPYEQYFGPGTRLTVT.

The count of this clone is one. This chain joins TRBV20-1 and TRBJ2-1, with D tentatively TRBD1 (6 bases). Trimming cost V 8 bases and J 4 bases, with 9 bases left between them. CDR1 DFQATT and CDR2 SNEGSKA come from the germline V gene (reference sequence). This CDR3 is built from 11 residues. CDR3 residues: CSTQGYNEQFF. CDR3 nucleotide sequence: TGCAGTACGCAGGGGTACAATGAGCAGTTCTTC.

V is TRBV15 and J is TRBJ2-7; unclear D gene. Germline-derived CDR1 and CDR2 are LNHNV and YYDKDF (reference sequence). The germline V and J ends were trimmed by 1 base and 4 bases, with 11 bases remaining between them. This CDR3 is 14 amino acids long. Here the CDR3 DNA reads TGTGCCACCAGCAGAGTTGATGGGCCGTACGAGCAGTACTTC. It translates to CATSRVDGPYEQYF.

The chain carries TRBV7-2 and TRBJ2-5; D is perhaps TRBD2 (7 bases). V was pared by 1 base and J by 3 bases, with 18 bases between. The CDR3 extends over 17 amino acids. Germline V gene sequence: CDR1 SGHTA, CDR2 FQGNSA. The CDR3 DNA follows: TGTGCCAGCAGCTTAGTAGTGGGGGGGCTGGGTGAAGAGACCCAGTACTTC. This codes for CASSLVVGGLGEETQYF.